These T cell receptor beta chains were read from a single sample in a study of identical twins. TCRdb fed the 5' RACE reads into MiXCR, producing one record per CDR3 protein. Of more than 400,000 distinct CDR3 sequences listed, approximately 14% were seen once; the top ten hold about 0.4%. The sample was also linked to a second study, of yellow fever vaccine responses in identical twins.

Sequenced sample: CD4+ T cells sorted from blood. The source is a woman in her late teens or twenties in good health. Each CDR3 is given with its conserved first and last residue. Fields, in order: CDR3 protein, CDR3 DNA, clone size, D gene, V gene, J gene. The D gene is left open where the match is weak. The size field is filled for only some rows; it gives once, few, many or a size class.

CASRRTEKLFF,TGTGCCAGCAGACGGACTGAAAAACTGTTTTTT,NA,NA,TRBV12-3/TRBV12-4,TRBJ1-4
CASSEEQISYGYTF,TGTGCCAGCAGTGAAGAGCAGATATCATATGGCTACACCTTC,NA,NA,TRBV6-1,TRBJ1-2
CASMDFTEAQYF,TGTGCCAGCATGGACTTCACAGAGGCGCAGTATTTT,NA,NA,TRBV2,TRBJ2-3
CASRLRDISIETQYF,TGTGCCAGCAGGTTACGGGACATAAGCATTGAGACCCAGTACTTC,many,NA,TRBV7-8,TRBJ2-5
CSAEGQGDTGELFF,TGCAGTGCTGAGGGACAGGGCGACACCGGGGAGCTGTTTTTT,NA,TRBD1,TRBV20-1,TRBJ2-2
CASSSGAGTALLSTDSLAKNIQYF,TGTGCCAGCAGCTCAGGGGCCGGGACAGCGCTACTTAGTACAGATTCACTAGCCAAAAACATTCAGTACTTC,few,TRBD1,TRBV7-1,TRBJ2-4
CASSLARGERTEAFF,TGTGCCAGCAGCTTAGCCCGAGGGGAGAGGACTGAAGCTTTCTTT,few,NA,TRBV7-9,TRBJ1-1
CSASLTELNTGELFF,TGCAGTGCTAGTTTAACGGAGCTGAACACCGGGGAGCTGTTTTTT,few,NA,TRBV20-1,TRBJ2-2
CATSRDLGADYGYTF,TGTGCCACCAGCAGAGATCTCGGGGCTGACTATGGCTACACCTTC,NA,NA,TRBV15,TRBJ1-2
CASSLPGFTEAFF,TGTGCCAGCTCACTTCCAGGGTTCACTGAAGCTTTCTTT,NA,NA,TRBV18,TRBJ1-1
CASNYRINQPQHF,TGTGCCAGCAATTACAGGATCAATCAGCCCCAGCATTTT,few,NA,TRBV12-3/TRBV12-4,TRBJ1-5
CASSLVGPPTDTQYF,TGCGCCAGCAGCTTGGTAGGGCCCCCCACAGATACGCAGTATTTT,NA,NA,TRBV5-1,TRBJ2-3
CASSLLRTGDSPLHF,TGTGCCAGCAGTTTACTTCGGACAGGTGATTCACCCCTCCACTTT,NA,TRBD1,TRBV28,TRBJ1-6
CASSFGTSEAFF,TGCGCCAGCAGCTTCGGGACGTCTGAAGCTTTCTTT,NA,NA,TRBV5-1,TRBJ1-1
CASSLAWGETQYF,TGCGCCAGCAGCTTGGCCTGGGGGGAGACCCAGTACTTC,NA,NA,TRBV5-1,TRBJ2-5
CASRVSGPPGETQYF,TGTGCCTCCAGGGTTAGCGGACCCCCCGGAGAGACCCAGTACTTC,NA,NA,TRBV10-3,TRBJ2-5
CASSPGAGRNTEAFF,TGTGCCAGCAGCCCGGGGGCGGGGAGGAACACTGAAGCTTTCTTT,NA,NA,TRBV14,TRBJ1-1
CASSLAGGTQIYEQYF,TGTGCCAGCAGCTTGGCCGGGGGGACACAAATTTACGAGCAGTACTTC,NA,NA,TRBV5-4,TRBJ2-7
CASSLPGQGTYEQYF,TGTGCCAGCAGTTTACCGGGACAGGGTACCTACGAGCAGTACTTC,NA,TRBD1,TRBV28,TRBJ2-7
CASRLTSGGGSYNEQFF,TGCGCCAGCAGACTGACTAGCGGGGGAGGCTCCTACAATGAGCAGTTCTTC,few,TRBD2,TRBV5-1,TRBJ2-1
CSVEPGQGMGTQYF,TGCAGCGTTGAGCCGGGACAGGGGATGGGGACCCAGTACTTC,NA,TRBD1,TRBV29-1,TRBJ2-5
CASSLGPYSGNTIYF,TGTGCCAGCAGCTTGGGTCCTTACTCTGGAAACACCATATATTTT,NA,NA,TRBV5-5,TRBJ1-3
CASSVDLPNEQFF,TGTGCCAGCAGCGTAGACTTGCCAAATGAGCAGTTCTTC,few,NA,TRBV9,TRBJ2-1
CATRRGLSGVNTEAFF,TGTGCCACCAGAAGAGGGTTGTCTGGGGTGAACACTGAAGCTTTCTTT,many,NA,TRBV15,TRBJ1-1
CASSDRALAGGYEQYF,TGTGCCAGCAGCGACAGGGCTTTAGCGGGTGGCTACGAGCAGTACTTC,NA,NA,TRBV3-1,TRBJ2-7
CASSLSGGRAGTDTQYF,TGTGCCAGCAGCTTATCCGGCGGGAGGGCCGGCACAGATACGCAGTATTTT,few,TRBD2,TRBV7-2,TRBJ2-3
CASNTAGDGGEQFF,TGTGCCAGCAACACGGCGGGGGACGGAGGTGAGCAGTTCTTC,NA,TRBD2,TRBV2,TRBJ2-1